This record covers a single TCR beta chain. Its specificity is not known. V lost 8 bases, J lost 4 bases, and 7 bases stayed unmatched. Per germline, CDR1 SGHRS and CDR2 YFSETQ. The CDR3 has 14 residues. Primers for the PCR totalled 60 Vbeta and 13 Jbeta. Method: immunoSEQ multiplex PCR; TCRdb's copy keeps in-frame clones and lacks some. The sample shows 100,000 to 120,000 clones, roughly 13% of them seen only once. The data derive from a study of cytomegalovirus exposure and HLA in healthy donors. Overall study: The study's early data release held around 85 million unique TCRs from HLA-typed donors. Overall study findings and caveats: For presence/absence analyses, sequencing depth was assumed to be roughly uniform across donors. Among the most significant clusters, several appeared linked to common viral pathogens in a later analysis.

The chain carries TRBV5-1 and TRBJ2-2; 8 bases fit TRBD2. Sequencing input: PBMCs. This receptor was identified in a man aged 35 to 55 in good health and CMV-seropositive. In nucleotides, the CDR3 is TGCGCCAGTATCGGCCTAGCGGGCACCGGGGAGCTGTTTTTT. It yields the protein CASIGLAGTGELFF. The full variable domain, with the rest looked up from reference TRBV5-1 and TRBJ2-2, is KAGVTQTPRYLIKTRGQQVTLSCSPISGHRSVSWYQQTPGQGLQFLFEYFSETQRNKGNFPGRFSGRQFSNSRSEMNVSTLELGDSALYLCASIGLAGTGELFFGEGSRLTVL.